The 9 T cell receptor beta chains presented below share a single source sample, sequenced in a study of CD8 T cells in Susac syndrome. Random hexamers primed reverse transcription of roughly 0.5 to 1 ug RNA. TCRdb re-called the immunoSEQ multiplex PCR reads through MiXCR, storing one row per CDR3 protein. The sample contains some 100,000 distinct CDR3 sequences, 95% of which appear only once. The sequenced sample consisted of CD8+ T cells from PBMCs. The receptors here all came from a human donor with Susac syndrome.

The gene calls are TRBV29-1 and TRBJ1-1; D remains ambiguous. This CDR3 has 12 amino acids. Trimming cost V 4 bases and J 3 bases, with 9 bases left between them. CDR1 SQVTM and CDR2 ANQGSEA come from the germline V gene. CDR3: CSVAFRDTEAFF. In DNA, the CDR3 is TGCAGCGTTGCTTTCCGGGACACTGAAGCTTTCTTT.

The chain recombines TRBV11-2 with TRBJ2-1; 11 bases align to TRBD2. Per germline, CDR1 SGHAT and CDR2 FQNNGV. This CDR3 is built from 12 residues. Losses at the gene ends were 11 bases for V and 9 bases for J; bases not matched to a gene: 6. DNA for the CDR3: TGTGCCGTGACTAGCGGGAAAGGTGAGCAGTTCTTC. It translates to CAVTSGKGEQFF.

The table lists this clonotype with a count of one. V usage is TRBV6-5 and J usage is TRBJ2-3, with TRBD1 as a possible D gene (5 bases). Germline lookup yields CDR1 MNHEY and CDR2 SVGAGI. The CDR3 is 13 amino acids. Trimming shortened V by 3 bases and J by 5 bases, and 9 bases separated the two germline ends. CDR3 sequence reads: CASSYGAGDTQYF. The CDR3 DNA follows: TGTGCCAGCAGTTATGGGGCTGGAGATACGCAGTATTTT.

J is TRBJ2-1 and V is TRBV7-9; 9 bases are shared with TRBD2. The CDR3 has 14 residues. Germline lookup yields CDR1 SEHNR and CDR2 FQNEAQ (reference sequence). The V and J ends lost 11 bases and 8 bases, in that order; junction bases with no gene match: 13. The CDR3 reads CAGEGLAGIHEQFF. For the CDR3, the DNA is TGTGCCGGGGAGGGGCTAGCGGGAATACATGAGCAGTTCTTC.

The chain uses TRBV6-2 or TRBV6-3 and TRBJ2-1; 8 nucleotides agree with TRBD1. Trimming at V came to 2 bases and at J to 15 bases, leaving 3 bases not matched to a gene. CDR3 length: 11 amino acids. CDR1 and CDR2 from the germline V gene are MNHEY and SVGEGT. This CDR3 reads CASSYTGGLFF. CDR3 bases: TGTGCCAGCAGTTACACAGGGGGGCTGTTCTTC.

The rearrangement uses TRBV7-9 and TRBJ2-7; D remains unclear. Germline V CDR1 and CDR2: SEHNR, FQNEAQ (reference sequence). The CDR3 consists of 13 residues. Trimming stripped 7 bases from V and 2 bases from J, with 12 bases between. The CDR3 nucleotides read TGTGCCAGCATCCGTGGTGGGACCTACGAGCAGTACTTC. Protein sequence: CASIRGGTYEQYF. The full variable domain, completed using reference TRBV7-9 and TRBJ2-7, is DTGVSQNPRHKITKRGQNVTFRCDPISEHNRLYWYRQTLGQGPEFLTYFQNEAQLEKSRLLSDRFSAERPKGSFSTLEIQRTEQGDSAMYLCASIRGGTYEQYFGPGTRLTVT.

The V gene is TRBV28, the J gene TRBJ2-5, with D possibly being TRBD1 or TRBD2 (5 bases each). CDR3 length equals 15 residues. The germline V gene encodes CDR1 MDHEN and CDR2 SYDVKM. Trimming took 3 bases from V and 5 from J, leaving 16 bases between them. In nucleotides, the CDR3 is TGTGCCAGCAGTTTTGGCCCGGGACCAATTGAGACCCAGTACTTC. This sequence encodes CASSFGPGPIETQYF.

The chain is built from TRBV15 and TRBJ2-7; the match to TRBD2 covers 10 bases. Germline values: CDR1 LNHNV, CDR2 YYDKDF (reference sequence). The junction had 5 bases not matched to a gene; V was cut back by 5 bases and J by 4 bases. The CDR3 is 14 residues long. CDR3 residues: CATSQAGGQYEQYF. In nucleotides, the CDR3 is TGTGCCACCAGCCAAGCGGGAGGGCAATACGAGCAGTACTTC.

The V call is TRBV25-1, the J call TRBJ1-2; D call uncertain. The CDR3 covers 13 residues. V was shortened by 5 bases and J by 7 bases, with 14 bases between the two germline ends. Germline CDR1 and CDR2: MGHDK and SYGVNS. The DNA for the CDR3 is TGTGCCAGCAGTAGACCGGGGTCGGGTGGCTACACCTTC. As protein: CASSRPGSGGYTF.